This T cell receptor (beta chain) was captured in a study of T-cell memory formation after mild COVID-19. Study information: TCR clustering was largely donor specific.

TCRdb processed the 5' RACE reads anew with MiXCR; each CDR3 protein has one entry. This sample has roughly 400,000 distinct CDR3 sequences, with approximately 24% found just once. With respect to this clonotype: Its specificity is unknown.

Trimming left V 4 bases short and J 4 bases short, with 13 bases between. Germline CDR1 is SQVTM and CDR2 is ANQGSEA. The CDR3 loop spans 13 amino acids. Overall study results and limits: There were some responding clones in pre-infection memory, which suggested that cross-reactive memory had joined. Clones that contracted clustered mainly in CM and EM if CD4+ and in EMRA if CD8+. The study found balanced CD4/CD8 in clones contracting day 15 to 85 and a CD4+ lean in later expanders.

This sequence originates from an adult woman who had mild COVID-19 (a few samples of this study predate the infection). Cell type and time point are not known. This sequence joins TRBV29-1 and TRBJ1-1, with no clear D. Sequenced material: PBMCs or a T cell subset sorted from them (not recorded which). CDR3: CSVVAGGVTEAFF. DNA of the CDR3: TGCAGCGTTGTCGCGGGTGGGGTCACTGAAGCTTTCTTT. The full variable domain, rest sourced from reference TRBV29-1 and TRBJ1-1, is SAVISQKPSRDICQRGTSLTIQCQVDSQVTMMFWYRQQPGQSLTLIATANQGSEATYESGFVIDKFPISRPNLTFSTLTVSNMSPEDSSIYLCSVVAGGVTEAFFGQGTRLTVV.